These 20 T cell receptor beta chains came from one sample sequenced in a study of shared clonotypes between healthy human individuals. As defined, naive CD8 cells were CD45RO-negative and positively selected for CCR7, with terminally differentiated effector memory CD45RA+ cells excluded. Profiled with immunoSEQ multiplex PCR; TCRdb holds only in-frame clones, not every one. Among over 2 million clones listed, 85% to 95% were seen once. The sample consisted of naive CD8+ T cells sorted from blood. The receptors here all came from a man aged 18 to 29 in good health.

This clone was picked up one time. The chain uses TRBV4-3 and TRBJ1-2, with D possibly TRBD1 on 5 matching bases. CDR3 length: 15 residues. V was clipped by 7 bases and J by 0 bases, with 15 bases between them. Germline V CDR1 and CDR2: LGHNA, YSLEER. The CDR3 here is CASNPDRGSNYGYTF. CDR3 nucleotides: TGCGCCAGCAACCCGGATAGGGGATCTAACTATGGCTACACCTTC.

The chain couples TRBV29-1 to TRBJ2-7, with 7 nucleotides matching TRBD1. In germline, CDR1 is SQVTM, CDR2 ANQGSEA. This CDR3 has 14 residues. V lost 0 bases to trimming and J lost 3 bases; unmatched junction nucleotides: 5. The CDR3 DNA reads TGCAGCGTTGAAGATGGGGACAGACTCTACGAGCAGTACTTC. Encoded protein: CSVEDGDRLYEQYF.

The rearrangement links TRBV18 to TRBJ1-1; TRBD1 matches 7 bases. CDR1 and CDR2 from the germline V gene are KGHSH and LQKENI. The CDR3 is 15 amino acids. V dropped 2 bases and J dropped 2; count of bases not matched to a gene: 5. The CDR3 DNA reads TGTGCCAGCTCACCATTGGGACAGCTAAACACTGAAGCTTTCTTT. It specifies CASSPLGQLNTEAFF.

The chain joins TRBV7-9 to TRBJ1-6, with D hard to call. With 4 bases removed from V and 0 bases from J, the gap between germline ends came to 10 bases. The CDR3 covers 16 residues. Germline values: CDR1 SEHNR, CDR2 FQNEAQ (reference sequence). The CDR3 sequence: CASSYQTDSYNSPLHF. The CDR3 region has the DNA TGTGCCAGCAGCTACCAGACCGACTCCTATAATTCACCCCTCCACTTT. The full variable domain, rest sourced from reference TRBV7-9 and TRBJ1-6, is DTGVSQNPRHKITKRGQNVTFRCDPISEHNRLYWYRQTLGQGPEFLTYFQNEAQLEKSRLLSDRFSAERPKGSFSTLEIQRTEQGDSAMYLCASSYQTDSYNSPLHFGNGTRLTVT.

The genes are TRBV27 and TRBJ1-6; D is possibly TRBD1 (5 bases). Germline-derived CDR1 and CDR2 are MNHEY and SMNVEV (reference sequence). CDR3 length: 14 amino acids. Trimming took off 6 bases at V and 6 bases at J, with 12 bases between the two ends. CDR3 sequence: CASSPVGANSPLHF. CDR3 nucleotides: TGTGCCAGCAGCCCAGTAGGGGCTAATTCACCCCTCCACTTT.

This rearrangement joins TRBV6-4 to TRBJ2-4; D is perhaps TRBD2 (5 bases). The CDR3 extends over 13 amino acids. Germline V gives CDR1 MRHNA, CDR2 SNTAGT. V lost 0 bases and J 9 bases, leaving 9 bases between the germline ends. The CDR3 coding sequence is TGTGCCAGCAGTGACTCGTTCGGAGGCATTCAGTACTTC. Amino acids: CASSDSFGGIQYF.

The chain is built from TRBV6-6 and TRBJ2-1, with TRBD2 matching 12 bases. Germline V lookup: CDR1 MNHNY, CDR2 SVGAGI (reference sequence). V was clipped by 2 bases and J by 10 bases; unmatched bases: 0. The CDR3 totals 13 residues. CDR3 DNA: TGTGCCAGCAGTTACGGGACTAGCGGGGAGCAGTTCTTC. Its protein product is CASSYGTSGEQFF.

The chain uses TRBV7-9 and TRBJ2-7; the D is unclear. Trimming pared 0 bases from V and 0 bases from J, leaving 9 bases between. Germline V lookup: CDR1 SEHNR, CDR2 FQNEAQ (reference sequence). The CDR3 has 15 amino acids. The CDR3 DNA reads as TGTGCCAGCAGCTTAGCGACAATAAGCTCCTACGAGCAGTACTTC. It yields the protein CASSLATISSYEQYF. The variable domain in full, completed from reference TRBV7-9 and TRBJ2-7, reads DTGVSQNPRHKITKRGQNVTFRCDPISEHNRLYWYRQTLGQGPEFLTYFQNEAQLEKSRLLSDRFSAERPKGSFSTLEIQRTEQGDSAMYLCASSLATISSYEQYFGPGTRLTVT.

The V gene is TRBV7-9, the J gene TRBJ1-4; unclear D gene. The CDR3 is 16 amino acids. Trimming shortened V by 5 bases and J by 3 bases, and 16 bases separated the two germline ends. Germline CDR1 is SEHNR and CDR2 is FQNEAQ (reference sequence). CDR3 residues: CASSDPESPANEKLFF. CDR3 nucleotides: TGTGCCAGCAGCGATCCAGAGAGCCCGGCTAATGAAAAACTGTTTTTT. Combining the CDR3 with reference TRBV7-9 and TRBJ1-4 gives the whole variable domain DTGVSQNPRHKITKRGQNVTFRCDPISEHNRLYWYRQTLGQGPEFLTYFQNEAQLEKSRLLSDRFSAERPKGSFSTLEIQRTEQGDSAMYLCASSDPESPANEKLFFGSGTQLSVL.

The gene calls are TRBV18 and TRBJ2-1, with TRBD2 matching over 7 bases. The V segment lost 0 bases and the J segment 9 bases; nucleotides outside the gene matches: 8. The CDR3 is 15 residues long. Germline V lookup: CDR1 KGHSH, CDR2 LQKENI. CDR3 nucleotide sequence: TGTGCCAGCTCACCACCCTCCGGGGAGGGTTTTGAGCAGTTCTTC. Translating it yields CASSPPSGEGFEQFF.

This chain uses TRBV11-2 with TRBJ2-3; 7 bases map to TRBD2. J lost 1 base, V lost 2 bases, and 3 bases had no gene match. The CDR3 totals 15 residues. Per germline, CDR1 SGHAT and CDR2 FQNNGV. In DNA, the CDR3 is TGTGCCAGCAGCTTATGGGCGGGGGGCACAGATACGCAGTATTTT. This encodes CASSLWAGGTDTQYF.

V is TRBV4-3 and J is TRBJ2-5, with TRBD1 matching 9 bases. The CDR3 is 14 amino acids. The J segment lost 5 bases and the V segment lost 2 bases, leaving 3 bases of the junction unmatched. CDR1 LGHNA and CDR2 YSLEER come from the germline V gene. The CDR3 loop reads CASSQHDRGETQYF. CDR3 in DNA: TGCGCCAGCAGCCAACATGACAGGGGGGAGACCCAGTACTTC.

This chain connects TRBV4-2 to TRBJ2-7, with D possibly matching TRBD1 (5 bases). The V end lost 0 bases, the J end lost 4 bases, and 10 bases lay between the germline ends. CDR1 and CDR2 (germline): LGHNA, YNFKEQ. The CDR3 length is 14 residues. Here the CDR3 reads CASSQESDMYEQYF. CDR3 DNA sequence: TGTGCCAGCAGCCAAGAGTCGGACATGTACGAGCAGTACTTC.

J is TRBJ2-5 and V is TRBV28; D not resolved. Trimming pared 2 bases from V and 0 bases from J, leaving 4 bases between. Germline V gene sequence: CDR1 MDHEN, CDR2 SYDVKM. The CDR3 is 13 amino acids. The CDR3, as DNA: TGTGCCAGCAGTTTAAGCAACCAAGAGACCCAGTACTTC. Protein sequence: CASSLSNQETQYF. Using reference TRBV28 and TRBJ2-5 for the parts outside the CDR3, the full variable domain is DVKVTQSSRYLVKRTGEKVFLECVQDMDHENMFWYRQDPGLGLRLIYFSYDVKMKEKGDIPEGYSVSREKKERFSLILESASTNQTSMYLCASSLSNQETQYFGPGTRLLVL.

The chain links TRBV27 to TRBJ2-2, with 7 nucleotides matching TRBD2. V lost 6 bases, J lost 2 bases, and 6 bases stayed unmatched. Per germline, CDR1 MNHEY and CDR2 SMNVEV (reference sequence). The CDR3 is 15 amino acids. The CDR3: CASRSGTTNTGELFF. The CDR3 DNA follows: TGTGCCAGCAGGTCCGGGACTACTAACACCGGGGAGCTGTTTTTT.

For this clone: Other DNA variants within this sample encode the same CDR3. The chain is built from TRBV9 and TRBJ2-7, with D perhaps TRBD1 (6 bases). The germline V and J ends were trimmed by 0 bases and 0 bases, with 7 bases remaining between them. Germline V gene data show CDR1 as SGDLS and CDR2 as YYNGEE. This CDR3 region has 14 residues. In nucleotides, the CDR3 is TGTGCCAGCAGCGTAGGCAGGGGCTCCTACGAGCAGTACTTC. Encoded protein: CASSVGRGSYEQYF.

This clone has only one observation. The chain couples TRBV4-3 to TRBJ2-1; 9 bases fit TRBD2. The germline gives CDR1 LGHNA, CDR2 YSLEER. The CDR3 has 16 amino acids. The ends lost 1 base at V and 3 bases at J; junction bases unmatched: 4. The CDR3 loop is CASSQVASGIYNEQFF. CDR3 bases: TGCGCCAGCAGCCAAGTAGCTAGCGGGATCTACAATGAGCAGTTCTTC.

On this clone itself: This sample also contains other DNA sequences that code for the same CDR3. This chain's CDR3 is CASSERGVPYEQYF. The CDR3 DNA reads as TGTGCCAGCAGTGAACGGGGGGTCCCCTACGAGCAGTACTTC. This chain uses TRBV6-1 with TRBJ2-7, with 7 bases aligning to TRBD2. The CDR3 has 14 residues. Germline CDR1 reads MNHNS; CDR2 reads SASEGT. The V gene end was trimmed by 2 bases and the J gene end by 2 bases; junction bases not matched to a gene: 3.

This chain links TRBV7-2 with TRBJ2-3, with 9 bases aligning to TRBD2. Germline lookup yields CDR1 SGHTA and CDR2 FQGNSA. The V segment lost 1 base and the J segment 5 bases; nucleotides outside the gene matches: 7. CDR3 size: 16 residues. CDR3 sequence: CASSLVVAGEIDTQYF. The DNA of the CDR3 is TGTGCCAGCAGCTTAGTTGTAGCGGGAGAAATAGATACGCAGTATTTT.

This clone was counted once. V is TRBV6-5 and J is TRBJ2-7, with D perhaps given as TRBD1 or TRBD2 (6 bases each). Trimming stripped 1 base from V and 6 bases from J, with 13 bases between. This CDR3 spans 14 amino acids. CDR1 is MNHEY and CDR2 is SVGAGI in the germline V gene. The CDR3 DNA reads as TGTGCCAGCAGTTACTTCGGGGGCGCGGTCGAGCAGTACTTC. Translation: CASSYFGGAVEQYF.